Below, 22 T cell receptor beta chains from the same sample are listed, as sequenced in a study of T cell responses to AZD1222 COVID-19 vaccine. The protocol was immunoSEQ multiplex PCR, while the TCRdb copy is restricted to in-frame clones and leaves out a portion. The data show around 99,000 clones, with 90% to 95% seen just once and more than 9.5% held by the top ten. Here the sequenced sample was peripheral blood, taken on day 0 of AZD1222 vaccination. The receptor set was obtained from an adult in good health.

The chain combines TRBV9 with TRBJ1-3; weak D call: TRBD1 (5 bases). From germline, CDR1 is SGDLS and CDR2 YYNGEE. CDR3 length equals 15 residues. The V gene lost 5 bases and the J gene lost 0 bases, with 12 bases spanning the gap. For the CDR3, the DNA is TGTGCCAGCAGTGTGACAGCTAGCTCTGGAAACACCATATATTTT. It yields the protein CASSVTASSGNTIYF. Supplemented by reference TRBV9 and TRBJ1-3, the full variable domain reads DSGVTQTPKHLITATGQRVTLRCSPRSGDLSVYWYQQSLDQGLQFLIQYYNGEERAKGNILERFSAQQFPDLHSELNLSSLELGDSALYFCASSVTASSGNTIYFGEGSWLTVV.

The J gene is TRBJ2-1, the V gene TRBV7-6, with 12 bases identical to TRBD2. CDR3 length: 19 amino acids. After removal of 5 bases from V and 3 bases from J, the junction contained 14 bases not matched to a gene. Germline V gives CDR1 SGHVS, CDR2 FNYEAQ. The CDR3 DNA is TGTGCCAGCAGCGCCCTAGCGGGAGGGCCGGGTGTGAACTACAATGAGCAGTTCTTC. Its translation is CASSALAGGPGVNYNEQFF.

The chain links TRBV20-1 to TRBJ1-4, with a possible D match to TRBD1 (6 bases). CDR1 and CDR2 (germline): DFQATT, SNEGSKA (reference sequence). V was trimmed by 3 bases and J by 8 bases, leaving 19 bases between them. The CDR3 contains 15 residues. CDR3 residues: CSASPQGASQEKLFF. The CDR3 region has the DNA TGCAGTGCTAGTCCACAGGGTGCCTCTCAGGAAAAACTGTTTTTT.

The chain recombines TRBV6-2 or TRBV6-3 with TRBJ1-6, with TRBD1 matching 7 bases. The CDR3 is 14 residues long. Losses at the gene ends were 2 bases for V and 8 bases for J; bases not matched to a gene: 3. Germline CDR1 MNHEY, CDR2 SVGEGT. The CDR3 bases are TGTGCCAGCAGTTACCGGGACAGTTATTCACCCCTCCACTTT. This codes for CASSYRDSYSPLHF.

The rearrangement links TRBV5-6 to TRBJ2-3; the D is unclear. The V gene lost 0 bases and the J gene lost 4 bases, with 3 bases spanning the gap. Germline lookup yields CDR1 SGHDT and CDR2 YYEEEE. This CDR3 region has 12 residues. This chain's CDR3 is CASSLAADTQYF. Here the CDR3 DNA reads TGTGCCAGCAGCTTGGCCGCAGATACGCAGTATTTT.

The chain has TRBV5-4 and TRBJ2-7; 7 bases agree with TRBD1. Germline CDR1 reads SGHNT; CDR2 reads YYREEE (reference sequence). This CDR3 spans 15 amino acids. J gave up 5 bases and V 1 base, and 9 bases lay outside the gene matches. CDR3 nucleotides: TGTGCCAGCAGCTTGAGGGGGACAGTAAAGCACGAGCAGTACTTC. Translated, it gives CASSLRGTVKHEQYF.

The chain recombines TRBV11-2 with TRBJ2-7; D is possibly TRBD2 (7 bases). CDR1 and CDR2 (germline): SGHAT, FQNNGV. There are 16 residues in the CDR3. Trimming took 1 base from V and 6 from J, leaving 19 bases between them. CDR3 sequence reads: CASSLAGGRGRAEQYF. As DNA, the CDR3 is TGTGCCAGCAGCTTAGCGGGGGGCCGGGGGCGCGCCGAGCAGTACTTC.

The rearrangement uses TRBV3-1 (or the pseudogene TRBV3-2) and TRBJ1-1; D is unresolved. CDR3 length: 13 residues. Germline V CDR1 and CDR2: LGHDT, YNNKEL (reference sequence). The ends were cut back, 4 bases at V and 6 bases at J, with 12 bases in the middle. The DNA of the CDR3 is TGTGCCAGCAGCCCCGACATAGAAGCTGAAGCTTTCTTT. This translates into CASSPDIEAEAFF.

This chain joins TRBV5-1 and TRBJ1-1; D not certain. The V end lost 0 bases, the J end lost 6 bases, and 9 bases lay between the germline ends. This CDR3 spans 13 amino acids. Germline V gene data show CDR1 as SGHRS and CDR2 as YFSETQ. CDR3 bases: TGCGCCAGCAGCTTGGGGTTTCCGGCTGAAGCTTTCTTT. This sequence encodes CASSLGFPAEAFF. Full variable domain (remainder filled in from reference TRBV5-1 and TRBJ1-1): KAGVTQTPRYLIKTRGQQVTLSCSPISGHRSVSWYQQTPGQGLQFLFEYFSETQRNKGNFPGRFSGRQFSNSRSEMNVSTLELGDSALYLCASSLGFPAEAFFGQGTRLTVV.

This clone was observed a handful of times. The V gene is TRBV19, the J gene TRBJ1-5; D unresolved. Germline CDR1 reads LNHDA; CDR2 reads SQIVND (reference sequence). The CDR3 spans 14 residues. V was trimmed by 2 bases and J by 3 bases, leaving 8 bases between them. This CDR3 reads CASSIRPINQPQHF. As DNA, the CDR3 is TGTGCCAGTAGTATAAGACCGATCAATCAGCCCCAGCATTTT.

The chain recombines TRBV30 with TRBJ2-2; D remains ambiguous. The CDR3 length is 13 residues. Germline CDR1 GTSNPN, CDR2 SVGIG (reference sequence). The ends were cut back, 1 base at V and 1 base at J, with 4 bases in the middle. CDR3 bases: TGTGCCTGGAGTGAGGGGAACACCGGGGAGCTGTTTTTT. Translated: CAWSEGNTGELFF.

The count of this clone is one. The gene calls are TRBV5-1 and TRBJ2-7; D is unclear. CDR3 length: 14 residues. The V end was cut by 4 bases, the J end by 1 base, with 12 bases between. CDR1 SGHRS and CDR2 YFSETQ come from the germline V gene. The CDR3: CASSPQTVSYEQYF. CDR3 bases: TGCGCCAGCAGCCCCCAGACGGTTTCCTACGAGCAGTACTTC.

This sequence joins TRBV19 and TRBJ1-1, with 8 bases lining up with TRBD1. Germline values: CDR1 LNHDA, CDR2 SQIVND (reference sequence). V lost 9 bases and J lost 4; bases outside the gene matches: 7. CDR3 length: 13 residues. The DNA of the CDR3 is TGTGCCAGCGGAGCCGGGACAGGCACTGAAGCTTTCTTT. This sequence encodes CASGAGTGTEAFF.

This clone appeared a single time. CDR3 protein: CSVLIGNSNQPQHF. The CDR3 DNA reads as TGCAGCGTGCTAATCGGCAATAGCAATCAGCCCCAGCATTTT. The genes are TRBV29-1 and TRBJ1-5; no firm D call. The germline V and J ends were trimmed by 6 bases and 0 bases, with 12 bases remaining between them. Germline V gene data show CDR1 as SQVTM and CDR2 as ANQGSEA. There are 14 residues in the CDR3.

The V and J genes are TRBV19 and TRBJ1-6; TRBD1 might be the D (5 bases). Per the germline V gene, CDR1 is LNHDA and CDR2 is SQIVND (reference sequence). V dropped 3 bases and J dropped 6 bases, with 12 bases sitting between them. This CDR3 region has 15 residues. The CDR3: CASSMVGAFNSPLHF. The CDR3 nucleotides read TGTGCCAGTAGTATGGTAGGGGCTTTTAATTCACCCCTCCACTTT.

The chain combines TRBV6-5 with TRBJ1-4; 9 nucleotides match TRBD1. The junction had 2 bases not matched to a gene; V was cut back by 1 base and J by 5 bases. The CDR3 has 15 residues. CDR1 MNHEY and CDR2 SVGAGI come from the germline V gene. Written as DNA, the CDR3 is TGTGCCAGCAGTTACTACGGACAGGGGAATGAAAAACTGTTTTTT. This sequence encodes CASSYYGQGNEKLFF.

A single count supports this clone. The chain recombines TRBV18 with TRBJ1-1; D is perhaps TRBD1 (5 bases). The CDR3 contains 16 residues. V lost 3 bases and J 4 bases, leaving 18 bases between the germline ends. Germline-derived CDR1 and CDR2 are KGHSH and LQKENI. Written as DNA, the CDR3 is TGTGCCAGCTCACCTTCACGCGGGGCTATAGGCACTGAAGCTTTCTTT. Translated: CASSPSRGAIGTEAFF.

V and J are TRBV15 and TRBJ2-5, with 8 bases matching TRBD2. The CDR3 is 17 residues long. The V and J ends lost 2 bases and 2 bases, in that order; junction bases with no gene match: 10. Germline V gives CDR1 LNHNV, CDR2 YYDKDF (reference sequence). The CDR3 DNA follows: TGTGCCACCAGCAGACGGGGGGGAAGGGGACGGCAAGAGACCCAGTACTTC. Translating it yields CATSRRGGRGRQETQYF.

The chain employs TRBV27 and TRBJ1-1; D is perhaps TRBD1 (5 bases). V shed 5 bases and J shed 3 bases, with 10 bases lying between them. This CDR3 has 13 amino acids. The V gene's germline CDR1 is MNHEY and CDR2 SMNVEV (reference sequence). For the CDR3, the DNA is TGTGCCAGCAGTACCGGGGGTTACACTGAAGCTTTCTTT. Its protein product is CASSTGGYTEAFF.

The gene calls are TRBV10-1 and TRBJ2-2, with D possibly matching TRBD2 (7 bases). Trimming left V 8 bases short and J 5 bases short, with 24 bases between. The CDR3 loop spans 17 amino acids. Germline CDR1 reads WNHNN; CDR2 reads SYGVQD (reference sequence). In nucleotides, the CDR3 is TGCGCCAGCTCCGCAGGGGTCAAGCGGGGCAATACCGGGGAGCTGTTTTTT. Translated: CASSAGVKRGNTGELFF.

V is TRBV19 and J is TRBJ1-1, with 8 bases aligning to TRBD1. Germline loops: CDR1 LNHDA, CDR2 SQIVND (reference sequence). The CDR3 consists of 13 residues. V gave up 8 bases and J gave up 3 bases; unmatched junction bases: 5. CDR3 bases: TGTGCCAGTTGGTCAGGGGGCTACACTGAAGCTTTCTTT. It encodes CASWSGGYTEAFF. Using reference TRBV19 and TRBJ1-1 for the parts outside the CDR3, the full variable domain is DGGITQSPKYLFRKEGQNVTLSCEQNLNHDAMYWYRQDPGQGLRLIYYSQIVNDFQKGDIAEGYSVSREKKESFPLTVTSAQKNPTAFYLCASWSGGYTEAFFGQGTRLTVV.

CDR3 DNA: TGTGCCAGCAGCGTACGGGGGGCGAACACTGAAGCTTTCTTT. Residues: CASSVRGANTEAFF. The genes are TRBV9 and TRBJ1-1; tentatively, D is TRBD1 (6 bases). The CDR3 sequence is 14 residues long. The V gene's germline CDR1 is SGDLS and CDR2 YYNGEE. Trimming pared 1 base from V and 1 base from J, leaving 8 bases between.